This TCR beta chain derives from a study of blood T cells in healthy people across ages. Primers used in a second PCR of roughly 6 to 11 cycles were a sample-barcoded 5' primer and a J-beta primer mix. TCRdb redid the calling of the 5' RACE reads with MiXCR, one entry per CDR3 protein. This table has around 800,000 distinct CDR3 sequences, 20% to 30% appearing once. The CDR3 is made up of 15 amino acids. Trimming cost V 6 bases and J 2 bases, with 14 bases left between them. CDR1 and CDR2 (germline): MNHEY, SVGAGI. This clonotype was seen once. The sample was also reused in another study, on T cells of mothers and their children.

Sequencing was performed on blood. The TCR comes from a boy aged 5 to 17 in good health. This chain joins TRBV6-5 and TRBJ1-3, with D perhaps TRBD1 (6 bases). CDR3 sequence (DNA): TGTGCCAGCAGATTAGACAGGTTACCTGGAAACACCATATATTTT. This gives the protein CASRLDRLPGNTIYF.